A single sample is the source of the 10 T cell receptor beta chains below, sequenced in a study of spatial heterogeneity in lung cancer. Findings of the study overall: Mutation counts in tumors were tracked by counts of expanded intratumoral alpha and beta TCRs.

The antigens for these receptors are not known. TCRdb re-analysed the 5' RACE reads in MiXCR, keeping a single row per CDR3 protein. The table lists 12,000 or so distinct CDR3 sequences, approximately 4.6% of them singletons, with approximately 25% in the top ten. Time point specified: sample taken at primary tumor resection. The specimen was lung tumor tissue, collected at surgery. Receptors originate from a male donor with early-stage non-small cell lung cancer.

At least ten counts were recorded for this clonotype. In a library made to pick up alpha chains, this beta chain is a stray read with a size that means little. The CDR3 loop is CASSSLQETQYF. CDR3 nucleotide sequence: TGTGCCAGCAGCTCCCTCCAAGAGACCCAGTACTTC. The chain combines TRBV11-2 with TRBJ2-5, with unresolved D. Germline V lookup: CDR1 SGHAT, CDR2 FQNNGV. The ends were cut back, 4 bases at V and 1 base at J, with 4 bases in the middle. This CDR3 comprises 12 residues.

This clonotype was detected ten times or more. Since it is a stray read in a library aimed at alpha chains, this beta chain has a size that is not meaningful. This chain uses TRBV6-1 with TRBJ2-1; 9 bases fit TRBD2. V was clipped by 1 base and J by 8 bases; unmatched bases: 21. CDR3 length equals 20 residues. In germline, CDR1 is MNHNS, CDR2 SASEGT. CDR3 in amino acids: CASSEGATHYWSGGFDEQFF. In DNA, the CDR3 is TGTGCCAGCAGTGAAGGGGCCACCCACTACTGGAGCGGGGGGTTCGATGAGCAGTTCTTC.

Turning to this clonotype: This beta chain appears as a stray read in a library generated for alpha chains; its size is not informative. The chain combines TRBV4-1 with TRBJ1-1; the D is unclear. With 8 bases removed from V and 1 base from J, the gap between germline ends came to 14 bases. Germline CDR1 is MGHRA and CDR2 is YSYEKL. The CDR3 sequence is 14 residues long. The CDR3 DNA reads as TGCGCCAGCCTCCCATCGCCGGGGAACACTGAAGCTTTCTTT. Translating it yields CASLPSPGNTEAFF.

This clonotype was seen at least ten times. The library was built for alpha chains, so this beta chain is an off-target read and its size means little. The CDR3 DNA is TGCGCCAGCAGCCAAGTCGATGTGCCCCGGGAGGAGCTGTTTTTT. It encodes CASSQVDVPREELFF. The chain uses TRBV4-1 and TRBJ2-2; perhaps TRBD2 as D (5 bases). Germline CDR1 is MGHRA and CDR2 is YSYEKL. This CDR3 spans 15 amino acids. V was pared by 1 base and J by 10 bases, with 16 bases between.

This clonotype was picked up many times. The library was built for alpha chains, so this beta chain is an off-target read and its size means little. The chain combines TRBV7-9 with TRBJ1-1, with no clear D. V lost 6 bases to trimming and J lost 3 bases, with 14 bases between them. The germline V gene has CDR1 SEHNR and CDR2 FQNEAQ (reference sequence). The CDR3 is made up of 14 amino acids. CDR3 residues: CASRKKTKDTEAFF. As DNA, the CDR3 is TGTGCCAGCAGGAAAAAAACGAAGGACACTGAAGCTTTCTTT.

This clonotype was seen a few times. This beta chain appears as a stray read in a library generated for alpha chains; its size is not informative. V and J are TRBV4-3 and TRBJ2-3; weak D call: TRBD2 (5 bases). V was pared by 4 bases and J by 5 bases, with 16 bases between. CDR1 LGHNA and CDR2 YSLEER come from the germline V gene. CDR3 length: 15 residues. This CDR3 is CASSPLTGSGDTQYF. The CDR3 DNA reads TGCGCCAGCAGCCCCCTAACGGGGTCGGGAGATACGCAGTATTTT.

This clonotype is categorized as medium-sized. The library was built for alpha chains, so this beta chain is an off-target read and its size means little. The chain couples TRBV24-1 to TRBJ2-1, with D uncertain. CDR3 length equals 12 residues. Trimming shortened V by 1 base and J by 8 bases, and 5 bases separated the two germline ends. Germline lookup yields CDR1 KGHDR and CDR2 SFDVKD. Here the CDR3 reads CATSDFDDEQFF. The CDR3 coding sequence is TGTGCCACCAGTGATTTCGATGATGAGCAGTTCTTC.

This clonotype occurred many times. This beta chain was picked up by a library intended for alpha chains and is off target, so its count carries little meaning. This rearrangement joins TRBV20-1 to TRBJ2-3; D possibly corresponds to TRBD2 (6 bases). V dropped 7 bases and J dropped 4 bases, with 12 bases sitting between them. The CDR3 length is 12 residues. Germline V gene lookup returns CDR1 DFQATT and CDR2 SNEGSKA (reference sequence). CDR3 nucleotides: TGCAGTGTTGCCCAGCGGGCAGATACGCAGTATTTT. It translates to CSVAQRADTQYF.

This clonotype was recorded at least ten times. This beta chain lies outside the target of a library built for alpha chains; its clone size means little. The gene calls are TRBV6-2 or TRBV6-3 and TRBJ1-1; D may be TRBD1 (6 bases). In germline, CDR1 is MNHEY, CDR2 SVGEGT. The CDR3 consists of 14 residues. Trimming pared 4 bases from V and 5 bases from J, leaving 14 bases between. CDR3 DNA sequence: TGTGCCAGCAGTTCTCAGGGGCGCTGGACTGAAGCTTTCTTT. Its translation: CASSSQGRWTEAFF.

About this clonotype: A much larger clone sits a single nucleotide away, making a read error possible. For a library built for alpha chains, this beta chain is a stray read; little rests on its size. The gene calls are TRBV6-5 and TRBJ1-4; possibly TRBD1 for D (5 bases). CDR1 and CDR2 (germline): MNHEY, SVGAGI. The CDR3 length is 15 residues. For the CDR3, the DNA is TGTGTCAGCAGTTACTCGGGCAGGGTAGTTCAAAAACTGTTTTTT. As protein: CVSSYSGRVVQKLFF.